The rows below give T cell receptor beta chains drawn from one sample of a study of blood T cell repertoires in COVID-19. Assay: immunoSEQ multiplex PCR; the TCRdb copy retains only in-frame clones and omits some. The sample records 70,000 to 85,000 clones, around 79% being singletons. The source material was peripheral blood. These receptor sequences come from an older man with acute or convalescent COVID-19. Each CDR3 is given with its conserved first and last residue. The order of the fields is V gene, D gene, J gene, CDR3 protein, CDR3 DNA. A D gene is named only where the DNA matches it firmly.

TRBV5-1	TRBD2	TRBJ2-5	CASSLSGGLAGQETQYF	TGCGCCAGCAGCTTGTCAGGGGGACTAGCGGGACAAGAGACCCAGTACTTC
TRBV5-1	NA	TRBJ1-1	CASSLRTSVPRGRTEAFF	TGCGCCAGCAGCTTGCGAACAAGCGTCCCCAGGGGAAGGACTGAAGCTTTCTTT
TRBV7-8	TRBD1	TRBJ1-5	CASSLAGTGVLSNQPQHF	TGTGCCAGCAGCCTAGCAGGGACAGGGGTCCTTAGCAATCAGCCCCAGCATTTT
TRBV2	NA	TRBJ1-6	CASTMSGRGNSPLHF	TGTGCCAGCACTATGTCGGGTAGGGGTAATTCACCCCTCCACTTT
TRBV7-3	NA	TRBJ2-2	CASSLSARTGELFF	TGTGCCAGCAGCTTAAGCGCTCGGACCGGGGAGCTGTTTTTT
TRBV9	TRBD1	TRBJ2-7	CASSVAGQGVQNEQYF	TGTGCCAGCAGCGTAGCGGGACAGGGGGTGCAGAACGAGCAGTACTTC
TRBV7-9	NA	TRBJ1-5	CASSQVGTNQPQHF	TGTGCCAGCAGCCAAGTTGGGACTAATCAGCCCCAGCATTTT
TRBV11-3	NA	TRBJ1-1	CASSLSGLNTEAFF	TGTGCCAGCAGCTTATCAGGGTTGAACACTGAAGCTTTCTTT
TRBV5-4	NA	TRBJ1-1	CASTRNPGGNTEAFF	TGTGCCAGCACTCGGAATCCGGGGGGGAACACTGAAGCTTTCTTT
TRBV5-6	NA	TRBJ1-1	CASLSQRGYTEAFF	TGTGCCAGCCTAAGCCAACGGGGTTACACTGAAGCTTTCTTT
TRBV19	TRBD2	TRBJ2-5	CASSQTSGGGETQYF	TGTGCCAGTAGCCAAACTAGCGGGGGTGGGGAGACCCAGTACTTC
TRBV6-6	TRBD1	TRBJ1-2	CASSSGGEETF	TGTGCCAGCAGTTCAGGGGGCGAGGAGACCTTC
TRBV24-1	NA	TRBJ1-1	CATREEGLAEAFF	TGTGCCACCAGGGAGGAGGGCTTGGCTGAAGCTTTCTTT
TRBV4-1	NA	TRBJ2-3	CASSTRDSNTDTQYF	TGCGCCAGCAGCACCCGGGACTCAAACACAGATACGCAGTATTTT
TRBV5-8	TRBD1	TRBJ2-2	CASSRDRGNTGELFF	TGTGCCAGCAGCCGGGACAGGGGAAACACCGGGGAGCTGTTTTTT
TRBV18	TRBD2	TRBJ2-3	CASSPRTSGTDTQYF	TGTGCCAGCTCACCGAGGACTAGCGGCACAGATACGCAGTATTTT
TRBV30	TRBD2	TRBJ2-1	CAVDLAGYNEQFF	TGTGCCGTGGACCTAGCGGGCTACAATGAGCAGTTCTTC